Presented here are 21 T cell receptor beta chains from one specimen sequenced in a study of T-cell memory formation after mild COVID-19. Using its own MiXCR run on the 5' RACE reads, TCRdb lists one record per CDR3 protein. The sample lists about 210,000 distinct CDR3 sequences; under 12% were seen once. The source material was PBMCs or a T cell subset sorted from them (not recorded which). Source of these receptors: a man aged 18 to 29 who had mild COVID-19 (a few samples of this study predate the infection). Cell type and time point are not known.

This clonotype was observed at least ten times. The gene calls are TRBV7-2 and TRBJ2-1; TRBD2 matches 10 bases. The CDR3 is 17 residues long. Germline CDR1 reads SGHTA; CDR2 reads FQGNSA. V was clipped by 2 bases and J by 4 bases; unmatched bases: 8. Here the CDR3 reads CASSLMITSGAYNEQFF. DNA for the CDR3: TGTGCCAGCAGCTTAATGATTACTAGCGGGGCATACAATGAGCAGTTCTTC. Looking up the rest from reference TRBV7-2 and TRBJ2-1 gives the full variable domain: GAGVSQSPSNKVTEKGKDVELRCDPISGHTALYWYRQSLGQGLEFLIYFQGNSAPDKSGLPSDRFSAERTGGSVSTLTIQRTQQEDSAVYLCASSLMITSGAYNEQFFGPGTRLTVL.

This clonotype was counted ten times or more. Its ends do not fully match the called genes, so a read error is possible. The chain uses TRBV5-5 and TRBJ2-5; D might be TRBD1 (6 bases). Germline values: CDR1 SGHKS, CDR2 YYEKEE (reference sequence). There are 11 residues in the CDR3. The CDR3 here is CASRGEETQYF. DNA for the CDR3: TGTGCAAGCAGGGGAGAGGAGACCCAGTACTTC.

This clonotype was observed a few times. The CDR3 here is CASSPPWGTENTGELFF. The DNA of the CDR3 is TGTGCCAGCAGCCCTCCCTGGGGGACAGAAAACACCGGGGAGCTGTTTTTT. The chain uses TRBV7-6 and TRBJ2-2; 7 bases are a match to TRBD1. Unmatched junction bases numbered 11, after V lost 5 bases and J lost 2 bases. Germline loops: CDR1 SGHVS, CDR2 FNYEAQ. The CDR3 extends over 17 amino acids.

The table lists this clonotype with many counts. The chain carries TRBV20-1 and TRBJ1-6; a possible D gene is TRBD1 (5 bases). The CDR3 consists of 15 residues. V was trimmed by 0 bases and J by 9 bases, leaving 15 bases between them. Per germline, CDR1 DFQATT and CDR2 SNEGSKA (reference sequence). The CDR3 sequence is CSARDPRAGSSPLHF. In DNA form, the CDR3 reads TGCAGTGCTAGAGATCCAAGGGCAGGGAGTTCACCCCTCCACTTT.

The chain carries TRBV20-1 and TRBJ1-5; D perhaps matches TRBD1 (5 bases). CDR3 length equals 14 residues. Trimming left V 0 bases short and J 5 bases short, with 11 bases between. Looked up from germline, CDR1 is DFQATT and CDR2 is SNEGSKA (reference sequence). DNA of the CDR3: TGCAGTGCTAGAGATTACCAGGGAGATCAGCCCCAGCATTTT. It translates to CSARDYQGDQPQHF.

This clonotype was picked up a small number of times. The chain joins TRBV5-1 to TRBJ2-3, with 7 bases fitting TRBD1. V shed 5 bases, J shed 3 bases, and the junction held 3 bases outside the gene matches. Germline V CDR1 and CDR2: SGHRS, YFSETQ. The CDR3 consists of 13 residues. In nucleotides, the CDR3 is TGCGCCAGCAGGAGGGGACAGACAGATACGCAGTATTTT. Its translation: CASRRGQTDTQYF.

CDR3 sequence: CASSESPGQFF. The CDR3 nucleotides read TGCGCCAGCAGTGAGTCACCCGGGCAGTTCTTC. J is TRBJ2-1 and V is TRBV10-2, with D unresolved. V lost 0 bases and J 12 bases, leaving 6 bases between the germline ends. The CDR3 has 11 amino acids. CDR1 and CDR2 from the germline V gene are WSHSY and SAAADI.

This clonotype appeared a few times. This chain uses TRBV4-2 with TRBJ1-1; 9 bases align to TRBD1. The germline V gene has CDR1 LGHNA and CDR2 YNFKEQ. The CDR3 length is 17 residues. Unmatched junction bases numbered 12, after V lost 3 bases and J lost 4 bases. The CDR3 spells CASSHIRDRVSGTEAFF. In DNA, the CDR3 is TGTGCCAGCAGCCACATCCGGGACAGGGTGTCAGGCACTGAAGCTTTCTTT.

This clonotype was picked up a small number of times. This chain links TRBV5-1 with TRBJ2-1; D might be TRBD2 (5 bases). Trimming stripped 7 bases from V and 6 bases from J, with 14 bases between. The CDR3 length is 13 residues. Germline V gene sequence: CDR1 SGHRS, CDR2 YFSETQ. CDR3 nucleotides: TGCGCCAGCCGGGTCAGTGGAGGCAATGAGCAGTTCTTC. As protein: CASRVSGGNEQFF.

This clonotype was counted a few times. This chain connects TRBV14 to TRBJ2-5; D is undetermined. The V gene lost 1 base and the J gene lost 3 bases, with 18 bases spanning the gap. CDR1 is SGHDN, CDR2 FVKESK, per germline. CDR3 length: 17 residues. The CDR3 DNA sequence: TGTGCCAGCAGCCAAGGTCCCCACTATCAAGCTGAAGAGACCCAGTACTTC. Amino acids: CASSQGPHYQAEETQYF. Combining the CDR3 with reference TRBV14 and TRBJ2-5 gives the whole variable domain EAGVTQFPSHSVIEKGQTVTLRCDPISGHDNLYWYRRVMGKEIKFLLHFVKESKQDESGMPNNRFLAERTGGTYSTLKVQPAELEDSGVYFCASSQGPHYQAEETQYFGPGTRLLVL.

This clonotype has a handful of counts. The V and J genes are TRBV7-8 and TRBJ2-3; TRBD1 might be the D (5 bases). The CDR3 loop spans 16 amino acids. CDR1 is SGHVS, CDR2 FQNEAQ, per germline. The V end was cut by 8 bases, the J end by 4 bases, with 22 bases between. CDR3 coding DNA: TGTGCCAGCGGCCTGGTAGCAGGGTCGTTGTCAGATACGCAGTATTTT. Translated, it gives CASGLVAGSLSDTQYF.

This clonotype was seen a few times. The chain uses TRBV6-5 and TRBJ1-2; D gene ambiguous. V lost 2 bases and J lost 4, with 11 bases in between. Germline-derived CDR1 and CDR2 are MNHEY and SVGAGI. This CDR3 has 14 amino acids. CDR3 loop: CASSYEGAGYGYTF. The CDR3 DNA reads as TGTGCCAGCAGTTACGAGGGCGCCGGCTATGGCTACACCTTC.

The chain links TRBV5-5 to TRBJ1-4; D remains unclear. Trimming left V 4 bases short and J 3 bases short, with 16 bases between. The CDR3 consists of 16 residues. Per germline, CDR1 SGHKS and CDR2 YYEKEE (reference sequence). The CDR3 region is CASSHDPRSANEKLFF. In DNA form, the CDR3 reads TGTGCCAGCAGCCACGACCCTCGATCGGCTAATGAAAAACTGTTTTTT.

This chain links TRBV6-5 with TRBJ2-1; 10 bases align to TRBD2. The V segment lost 5 bases and the J segment 4 bases; nucleotides outside the gene matches: 5. Germline V gene data show CDR1 as MNHEY and CDR2 as SVGAGI. This CDR3 region has 15 residues. In DNA, the CDR3 is TGTGCCAGCAGTGAGCGGGGGGGCCGGTACAATGAGCAGTTCTTC. Its protein product is CASSERGGRYNEQFF.

The genes are TRBV7-9 and TRBJ2-7; D ambiguous. The CDR3 has 11 residues. Trimming took off 2 bases at V and 12 bases at J, with 11 bases between the two ends. In germline, CDR1 is SEHNR, CDR2 FQNEAQ (reference sequence). The CDR3 sequence is CASSLSGRTYF. The CDR3 bases are TGTGCCAGCAGCTTAAGTGGCAGGACGTACTTC.

The V call is TRBV12-3 or TRBV12-4, the J call TRBJ1-1, with D hard to call. V shed 3 bases and J shed 0 bases, with 5 bases lying between them. CDR3 length equals 13 residues. DNA for the CDR3: TGTGCCAGCAGTTTCAACATGAACACTGAAGCTTTCTTT. It translates to CASSFNMNTEAFF.

This clonotype was picked up many times. CDR3 bases: TGCGCCAGCTTCGGGTACAATGAGCAGTTCTTC. Protein product: CASFGYNEQFF. This chain connects TRBV5-1 to TRBJ2-1, with D unresolved. Germline values: CDR1 SGHRS, CDR2 YFSETQ. This CDR3 has 11 residues. V was cut by 7 bases and J by 4 bases, with 6 bases left in between.

The J gene is TRBJ2-1, the V gene TRBV5-1; TRBD1 aligns across 9 bases. Germline V lookup: CDR1 SGHRS, CDR2 YFSETQ. The CDR3 is 17 amino acids. J was trimmed by 3 bases and V by 3 bases; bases with no gene match: 10. Written as DNA, the CDR3 is TGCGCCAGCAGCTATACACCGGGACAGGGATTCTACAATGAGCAGTTCTTC. It is translated as CASSYTPGQGFYNEQFF.

The sample holds many counts of this clonotype. The V and J genes are TRBV5-1 and TRBJ2-5, with a possible D match to TRBD1 (5 bases). Germline V gives CDR1 SGHRS, CDR2 YFSETQ. V lost 6 bases and J 2 bases, leaving 17 bases between the germline ends. This CDR3 is 15 amino acids long. CDR3 in amino acids: CASKLQGLRQETQYF. The CDR3 DNA is TGCGCCAGCAAGCTCCAGGGCCTGCGGCAAGAGACCCAGTACTTC.

The chain combines TRBV7-2 with TRBJ2-1, with D unclear. Germline V gene sequence: CDR1 SGHTA, CDR2 FQGNSA. This CDR3 is 14 amino acids long. V lost 5 bases and J lost 5, with 13 bases in between. The CDR3, as DNA: TGTGCCAGCAGCCGACAAAGGGATCACAATGAGCAGTTCTTC. Encoded protein: CASSRQRDHNEQFF.

This clonotype was observed once. This sequence joins TRBV12-3 or TRBV12-4 and TRBJ2-7; 7 bases map to TRBD1. There are 14 residues in the CDR3. V lost 4 bases, J lost 1 base, and 4 bases stayed unmatched. CDR3 DNA sequence: TGTGCCAGCAGTTCACAGGGGAAGTCCTACGAGCAGTACTTC. It translates to CASSSQGKSYEQYF.